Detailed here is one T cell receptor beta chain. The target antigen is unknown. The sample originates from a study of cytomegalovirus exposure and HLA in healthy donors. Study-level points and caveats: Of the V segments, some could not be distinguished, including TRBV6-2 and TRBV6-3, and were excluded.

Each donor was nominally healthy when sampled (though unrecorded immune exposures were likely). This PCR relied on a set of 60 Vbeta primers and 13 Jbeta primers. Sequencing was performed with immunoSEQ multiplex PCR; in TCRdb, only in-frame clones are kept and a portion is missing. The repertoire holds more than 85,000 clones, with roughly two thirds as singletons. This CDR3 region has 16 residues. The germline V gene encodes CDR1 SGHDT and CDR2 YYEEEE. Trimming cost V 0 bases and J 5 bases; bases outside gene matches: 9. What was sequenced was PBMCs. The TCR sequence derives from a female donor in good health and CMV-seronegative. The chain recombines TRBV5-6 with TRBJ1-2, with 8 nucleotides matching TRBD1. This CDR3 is CASSLASVRGPYGYTF. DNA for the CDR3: TGTGCCAGCAGCTTGGCCAGCGTCAGGGGGCCATATGGCTACACCTTC.